One and the same sample provided the 4 T cell receptor beta chains below, sequenced in a study of blood T cell repertoires in COVID-19. The protocol was immunoSEQ multiplex PCR, while the TCRdb copy is restricted to in-frame clones and leaves out a portion. The data contain 15,000 or so clones, approximately 83% of them singletons. The specimen sequenced was peripheral blood. All receptors come from a human donor in a cohort sampled during active COVID-19.

The chain has TRBV7-2 and TRBJ1-4, with 7 bases that match TRBD1. V was pared by 5 bases and J by 4 bases, with 13 bases of the junction left unmatched. The germline gives CDR1 SGHTA, CDR2 FQGNSA. This CDR3 has 17 residues. The CDR3 here is CASSQYSGTAINEKLFF. CDR3 nucleotides: TGTGCCAGCAGCCAATACTCCGGGACAGCCATTAATGAAAAACTGTTTTTT.

This clone showed up just once. This chain connects TRBV5-1 to TRBJ2-3; the D gene is possibly TRBD2 (5 bases). CDR1 SGHRS and CDR2 YFSETQ come from the germline V gene. The CDR3 has 13 amino acids. Trimming removed 1 base at V and 5 bases at J, with 8 bases between. CDR3 nucleotides: TGCGCCAGCAGCTTGATAGCGCAAGATACGCAGTATTTT. Protein sequence: CASSLIAQDTQYF.

V gene TRBV13 combines with J gene TRBJ1-2, with D tentatively TRBD1 (6 bases). The V and J ends lost 5 bases and 5 bases respectively, with 12 bases between them. This CDR3 contains 13 residues. Germline V lookup: CDR1 PRHDT, CDR2 FYEKMQ (reference sequence). CDR3 DNA sequence: TGTGCCAGCAGCCGTGGACAGACGTATGGCTACACCTTC. Translating it yields CASSRGQTYGYTF.

The rearrangement links TRBV7-2 to TRBJ2-7; D ambiguous. V lost 0 bases and J lost 4, with 4 bases in between. The CDR3 contains 12 residues. Germline CDR1 and CDR2: SGHTA and FQGNSA. CDR3 residues: CASSLAAYEQYF. The CDR3 coding sequence is TGTGCCAGCAGCTTAGCCGCGTACGAGCAGTACTTC.